This T cell receptor beta chain comes out of a study of blood T cells in healthy people across ages. Study-wide context: Capture via template switching afforded approximately one barcoded beta molecule per two T cells.

The use of a sample-barcoded 5' primer and a J-beta primer mix characterized a second PCR of about 7 to 12 cycles. Each CDR3 protein gets one entry after TCRdb re-called the 5' RACE reads with MiXCR. The table has 1.5 million or so distinct CDR3 sequences, about 45% seen once. They isolated at least 7 million PBMCs from each sample. This clonotype was counted a few times. As yet, its antigen is unknown. Germline loops: CDR1 SGHTA, CDR2 FQGNSA. This CDR3 has 16 amino acids. V lost 6 bases, J lost 1 base, and 10 bases stayed unmatched. Study-wide points: Estimates of total diversity, which came from one million sequenced T cells, were considered to be underestimates.

The receptor comes from a woman aged 18-29 years in good health. The sample comprised blood. The gene calls are TRBV7-2 and TRBJ2-5; 8 nucleotides line up with TRBD1. CDR3 DNA sequence: TGTGCCAGCAGGAGTCCCGGGACAGGCCTCCAAGAGACCCAGTACTTC. It translates to CASRSPGTGLQETQYF.